This T cell receptor (beta chain) was observed in a study of CD8+CD57+ T cells in acquired aplastic anemia. Across the study: Across the sorted CD4+ and CD8+ cells, DNA amounts averaged approximately 3 ug. The study's findings and limits: Both patients and controls carried the same twenty-nine CD8+ CDR3 sequences.

Individuals selected for sequencing had exhibited CD8+CD57+ cell expansion on flow cytometry. Everyone among the patients had severe acquired aplastic anemia. A remark on this clonotype: The target antigen is unknown.

Using genomic DNA as the template, TCR beta VDJ and CDR3 profiling was carried out. TCRdb reprocessed the reads via MiXCR and lists one record per CDR3 protein. This table holds 160,000 or so distinct CDR3 sequences, over 55% found once. Trimming cost V 6 bases and J 4 bases, with 17 bases left between them. The CDR3 spans 14 residues. In germline, CDR1 is DFQATT, CDR2 SNEGSKA (reference sequence). The chain joins TRBV20-1 to TRBJ2-3; D might be TRBD1 (7 bases). The receptor's source is a human donor with aplastic anemia. Sequenced input: sorted CD4+, CD8+, or CD8+CD57+ T cells (not recorded which) from PBMCs. CDR3 nucleotide sequence: TGCAGTGCCCCGTTTCAGGGGGAGGCAGATACGCAGTATTTT. Amino acid sequence: CSAPFQGEADTQYF.